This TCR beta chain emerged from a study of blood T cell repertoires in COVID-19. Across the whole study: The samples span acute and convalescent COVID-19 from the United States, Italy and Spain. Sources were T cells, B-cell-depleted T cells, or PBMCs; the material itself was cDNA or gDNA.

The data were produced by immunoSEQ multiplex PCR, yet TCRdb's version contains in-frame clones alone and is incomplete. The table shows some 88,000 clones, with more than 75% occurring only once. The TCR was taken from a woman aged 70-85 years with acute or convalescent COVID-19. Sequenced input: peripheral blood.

The CDR3 coding sequence is TGTGCCAGCAGCTCCCGACGGGGGGTGGAGACCCAGTACTTC. Translation: CASSSRRGVETQYF. The chain recombines TRBV3-1 (or the pseudogene TRBV3-2) with TRBJ2-5, with TRBD2 identical over 7 bases. CDR1 is LGHDT and CDR2 is YNNKEL in the germline V gene (reference sequence). Unmatched junction bases numbered 8, after V lost 5 bases and J lost 5 bases. CDR3 length: 14 amino acids.